This T cell receptor beta chain was retrieved from a study of T cells in women clearing cervical HPV infection. Background on the study: Blood came at first lesion visit for cases, post-clearance for controls.

Comments on this clone: The read stops 3 residues short of the end of the CDR3; the missing end is completed from the germline J gene.

The ends were cut back, 5 bases at V and 0 bases at J, with 23 bases in the middle. This CDR3 spans 19 amino acids. Germline CDR1 reads DFQATT; CDR2 reads SNEGSKA (reference sequence). Produced via immunoSEQ multiplex PCR; TCRdb's table is partial and in-frame only. This listing includes 25,000 to 35,000 clones. The sample consisted of blood buffy coat. The chain combines TRBV20-1 with TRBJ2-6; tentatively, D is TRBD1 (6 bases). The sequence derives from a woman between 18 and 70 years old with a cervical HPV16 infection that either progressed to CIN3+ or cleared (not recorded which). The CDR3 sequence is CSALDPHKRGTSGANVLTF. The sequenced CDR3 bases are TGCAGTGCTCTCGACCCCCACAAAAGGGGGACCTCTGGGGCCAACGTC.